This record covers a single TCR beta chain. Antigen specificity is unknown. The data belong to a study of CD8+CD57+ T cells in acquired aplastic anemia. Study-wide context: Sorted CD4+ and CD8+ cells yielded DNA averaging around 3.2 ug. CD4+ reads averaged approximately 11 million in healthy donors.

For CDR3 and TCR beta VDJ profiling, genomic DNA was the template used. TCRdb independently ran MiXCR on the reads; one entry per CDR3 protein. This table holds 150,000 to 200,000 distinct CDR3 sequences, around half found once. Study observations and caveats: Patients had twenty-nine CD8+ CDR3 sequences in common with controls (the shared set). Significant differences in CD8+ Simpson's diversity were not observed between patients and controls.

CDR1 is SEHNR, CDR2 FQNEAQ, per germline (reference sequence). Trimming cost V 6 bases and J 2 bases, with 19 bases left between them. This CDR3 contains 16 residues. This clonotype originated in a human donor in good health. The rearrangement joins TRBV7-9 to TRBJ1-1; D is perhaps TRBD1 (5 bases). The specimen was sorted CD4+, CD8+, or CD8+CD57+ T cells (not recorded which) from PBMCs. The CDR3 nucleotides read TGTGCCAGCAGTTACTCGGCAGGGATCCTCAACACTGAAGCTTTCTTT. Protein: CASSYSAGILNTEAFF.